The table lists the clone carrying this TCR beta chain with a few counts. This sample is part of a study of T cells in Graves' hyperthyroidism and ophthalmopathy. The TCR beta CDR3 regions underwent amplification using RNA transcripts as the source. Using the HTBI primer set, a first-round RT-PCR was run on the TCR CDR3. Each CDR3 protein gets one entry after TCRdb re-called the multiplex PCR reads with MiXCR. The sample includes some 360,000 distinct CDR3 sequences, approximately 15% of them seen just once. The CDR3 totals 16 residues. In germline, CDR1 is MGHRA, CDR2 YSYEKL. Trimming left V 0 bases short and J 2 bases short, with 10 bases between.

The source is an older woman with Graves' hyperthyroidism. Sequences were obtained from blood. The chain recombines TRBV4-1 with TRBJ2-2; D is perhaps TRBD2 (5 bases). The CDR3 reads CASSQEAVTNTGELFF. The CDR3, as DNA: TGCGCCAGCAGCCAAGAAGCGGTAACTAACACCGGGGAGCTGTTTTTT.